These 7 T cell receptor beta chains share one sample of origin, sequenced in a study of OX40 agonist ivuxolimab in advanced cancers. Library prep was done by the immunoSEQ multiplex PCR assay. TCRdb obtained this table from immuneACCESS and retained in-frame rearrangements with V and J assigned. These tables miss some clones; where compared with another copy, unresolved V genes account for less than half of the shortfall, and the remainder is unexplained. The sample table lists 50,000 to 80,000 clones, approximately 84% of them with a count of one. Roughly 9.8% of the sample is in the top ten clones. The sequences come from CD4+ or CD8+ T cells sorted from blood, collected in a trial of the OX40 agonist ivuxolimab. The receptors derive from an adult with an advanced solid tumor such as melanoma, head and neck, liver or kidney cancer.

The rearrangement uses TRBV2 and TRBJ1-6, with 9 bases matching TRBD1. V was clipped by 3 bases and J by 10 bases; unmatched bases: 4. The CDR3 has 14 residues. Germline-derived CDR1 and CDR2 are SNHLY and FYNNEI. Here the CDR3 DNA reads TGTGCCAGCAGTGAGGGGACAGGGCGCTCACCCCTCCACTTT. It codes for CASSEGTGRSPLHF.

The chain joins TRBV5-5 to TRBJ1-5, with D perhaps TRBD1 (5 bases). The CDR3 is made up of 14 amino acids. V lost 4 bases, J lost 7 bases, and 15 bases lay in between. Germline values: CDR1 SGHKS, CDR2 YYEKEE (reference sequence). Written as DNA, the CDR3 is TGTGCCAGCAGCGGGACCGGGCAGAGGCAGCCCCAGCATTTT. It is translated as CASSGTGQRQPQHF.

The rearrangement joins TRBV18 to TRBJ2-7; D is possibly TRBD1 or TRBD2 (5 bases each). CDR3 length: 14 residues. Per the germline V gene, CDR1 is KGHSH and CDR2 is LQKENI. The V and J ends lost 3 bases and 0 bases respectively, with 9 bases between them. CDR3 protein: CASSPGRSSYEQYF. CDR3 DNA sequence: TGTGCCAGCTCACCGGGACGGAGCTCCTACGAGCAGTACTTC.

The chain combines TRBV19 with TRBJ2-2; D not certain. The CDR3 contains 16 residues. V was trimmed by 4 bases and J by 4 bases, leaving 16 bases between them. Germline CDR1 and CDR2: LNHDA and SQIVND (reference sequence). As DNA, the CDR3 is TGTGCCAGTAGTAAGCCGCCGGGTCGTCCCACCGGGGAGCTGTTTTTT. It is translated as CASSKPPGRPTGELFF.

This clone was seen only a few times. J is TRBJ2-7 and V is TRBV4-1; D remains unclear. The V end lost 8 bases, the J end lost 7 bases, and 18 bases lay between the germline ends. CDR1 is MGHRA and CDR2 is YSYEKL in the germline V gene. The CDR3 totals 13 residues. CDR3: CASSPMLGREQYF. In DNA form, the CDR3 reads TGCGCCAGCTCCCCCATGTTAGGTAGGGAGCAGTACTTC.

This chain uses TRBV5-6 with TRBJ1-4, with 9 nucleotides matching TRBD1. V lost 3 bases to trimming and J lost 4 bases; unmatched junction nucleotides: 4. This CDR3 region has 15 residues. Germline V CDR1 and CDR2: SGHDT, YYEEEE. The CDR3 sequence: CASSSRDRVNEKLFF. CDR3 sequence (DNA): TGTGCCAGCAGCTCACGGGACAGGGTTAATGAAAAACTGTTTTTT. Looking up the rest from reference TRBV5-6 and TRBJ1-4 gives the full variable domain: DAGVTQSPTHLIKTRGQQVTLRCSPKSGHDTVSWYQQALGQGPQFIFQYYEEEERQRGNFPDRFSGHQFPNYSSELNVNALLLGDSALYLCASSSRDRVNEKLFFGSGTQLSVL.

The chain combines TRBV5-4 with TRBJ2-5; D is unclear. CDR3 length: 13 residues. V was trimmed by 0 bases and J by 3 bases, leaving 6 bases between them. In germline, CDR1 is SGHNT, CDR2 YYREEE (reference sequence). CDR3 in amino acids: CASSLDGEETQYF. The CDR3 DNA reads TGTGCCAGCAGCTTGGACGGAGAAGAGACCCAGTACTTC.